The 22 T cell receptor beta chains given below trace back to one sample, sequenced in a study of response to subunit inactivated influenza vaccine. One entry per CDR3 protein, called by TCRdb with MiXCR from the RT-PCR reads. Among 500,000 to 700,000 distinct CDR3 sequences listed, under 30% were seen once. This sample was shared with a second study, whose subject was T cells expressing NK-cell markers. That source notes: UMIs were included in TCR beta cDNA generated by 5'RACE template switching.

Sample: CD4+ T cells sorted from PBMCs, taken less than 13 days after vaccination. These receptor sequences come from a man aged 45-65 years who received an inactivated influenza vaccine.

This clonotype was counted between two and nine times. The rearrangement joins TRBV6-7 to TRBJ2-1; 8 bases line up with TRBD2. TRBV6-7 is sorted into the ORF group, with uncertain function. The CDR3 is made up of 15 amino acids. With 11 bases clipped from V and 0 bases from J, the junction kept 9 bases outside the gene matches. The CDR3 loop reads CAGRERESSYNEQFF. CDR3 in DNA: TGTGCCGGACGAGAGCGGGAGAGCTCCTACAATGAGCAGTTCTTC.

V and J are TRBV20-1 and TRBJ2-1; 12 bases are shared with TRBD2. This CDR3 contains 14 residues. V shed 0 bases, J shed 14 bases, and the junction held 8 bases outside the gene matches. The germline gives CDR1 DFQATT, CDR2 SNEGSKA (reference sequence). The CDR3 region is CSAREGASGRAEFF. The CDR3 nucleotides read TGCAGTGCTAGAGAAGGGGCTAGCGGGAGGGCGGAGTTCTTC.

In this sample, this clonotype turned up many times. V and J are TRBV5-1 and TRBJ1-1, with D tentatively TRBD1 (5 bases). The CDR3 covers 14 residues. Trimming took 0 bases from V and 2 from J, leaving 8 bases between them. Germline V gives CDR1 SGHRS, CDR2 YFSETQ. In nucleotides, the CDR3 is TGCGCCAGCAGCTTGGCCGACAGAAACACTGAAGCTTTCTTT. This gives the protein CASSLADRNTEAFF. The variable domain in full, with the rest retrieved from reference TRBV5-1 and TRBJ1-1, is KAGVTQTPRYLIKTRGQQVTLSCSPISGHRSVSWYQQTPGQGLQFLFEYFSETQRNKGNFPGRFSGRQFSNSRSEMNVSTLELGDSALYLCASSLADRNTEAFFGQGTRLTVV.

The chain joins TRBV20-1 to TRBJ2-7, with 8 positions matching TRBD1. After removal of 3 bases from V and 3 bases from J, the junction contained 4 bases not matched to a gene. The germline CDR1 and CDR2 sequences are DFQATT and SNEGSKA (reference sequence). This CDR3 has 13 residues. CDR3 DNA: TGCAGTGCTAGCCAAGGACAGGGCTACGAGCAGTACTTC. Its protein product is CSASQGQGYEQYF.

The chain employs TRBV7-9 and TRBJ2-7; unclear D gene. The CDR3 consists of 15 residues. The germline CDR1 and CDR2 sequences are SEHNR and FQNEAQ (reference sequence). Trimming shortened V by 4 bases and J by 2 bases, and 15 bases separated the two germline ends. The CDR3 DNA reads TGTGCCAGCAGCTCCCCGGTGGCAGGAACCTACGAGCAGTACTTC. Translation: CASSSPVAGTYEQYF.

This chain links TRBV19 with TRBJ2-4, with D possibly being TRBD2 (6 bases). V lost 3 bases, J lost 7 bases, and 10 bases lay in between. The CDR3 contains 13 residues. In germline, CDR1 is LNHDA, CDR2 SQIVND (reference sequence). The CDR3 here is CASSITSSNIQYF. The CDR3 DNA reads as TGTGCCAGTAGTATTACTAGCTCGAACATTCAGTACTTC.

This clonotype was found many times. The CDR3 region is CASSFSYREVSNQPQHF. The CDR3 nucleotides are TGTGCCAGCAGCTTTAGCTACAGGGAAGTGAGCAATCAGCCCCAGCATTTT. The chain carries TRBV7-8 and TRBJ1-5; a possible D gene is TRBD1 (6 bases). V gave up 3 bases and J gave up 1 base, with 16 bases separating them. CDR1 is SGHVS, CDR2 FQNEAQ, per germline. CDR3 length: 17 amino acids.

The CDR3 spells CASSPASYDTGELFF. CDR3 nucleotides: TGTGCCAGCTCACCAGCATCCTACGACACCGGGGAGCTGTTTTTT. The V gene is TRBV18, the J gene TRBJ2-2; D not resolved. The germline CDR1 and CDR2 sequences are KGHSH and LQKENI. With 2 bases removed from V and 3 bases from J, the gap between germline ends came to 10 bases. The CDR3 sequence is 15 residues long.

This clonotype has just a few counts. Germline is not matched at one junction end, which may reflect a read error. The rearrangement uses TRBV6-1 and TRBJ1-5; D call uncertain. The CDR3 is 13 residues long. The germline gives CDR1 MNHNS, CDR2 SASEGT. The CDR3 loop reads CASSLRDNQPQHF. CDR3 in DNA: TGTGCCAGCAGTCTGAGGGATAATCAGCCCCAGCACTTT.

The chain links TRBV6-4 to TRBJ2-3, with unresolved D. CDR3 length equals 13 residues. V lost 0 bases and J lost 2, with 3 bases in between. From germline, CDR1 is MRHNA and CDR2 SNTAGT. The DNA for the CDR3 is TGTGCCAGCAGTGACTCCTTCACAGATACGCAGTATTTT. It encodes CASSDSFTDTQYF.

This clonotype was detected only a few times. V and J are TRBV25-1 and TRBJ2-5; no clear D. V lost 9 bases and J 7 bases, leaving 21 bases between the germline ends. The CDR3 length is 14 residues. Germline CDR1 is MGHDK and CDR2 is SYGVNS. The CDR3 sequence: CASSRAGQDWTQYF. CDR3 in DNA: TGTGCCAGTTCTCGGGCCGGGCAGGATTGGACCCAGTACTTC.

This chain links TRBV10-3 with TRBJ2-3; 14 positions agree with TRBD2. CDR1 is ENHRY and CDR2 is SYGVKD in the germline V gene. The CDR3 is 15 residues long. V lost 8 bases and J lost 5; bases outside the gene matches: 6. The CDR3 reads CAIEGTSGGVDTQYF. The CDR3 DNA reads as TGTGCCATCGAAGGGACTAGCGGGGGTGTAGATACGCAGTATTTT.

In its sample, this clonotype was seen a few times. The CDR3 DNA follows: TGTGCCATCAAAGCGGGAGCCCCGAGTCTGGGAAATGAGCAGTTCTTC. This gives the protein CAIKAGAPSLGNEQFF. The V call is TRBV10-3, the J call TRBJ2-1, with TRBD2 identical over 8 bases. Germline V CDR1 and CDR2: ENHRY, SYGVKD. V shed 7 bases and J 7 bases; nucleotides not matched to a gene: 15. This CDR3 comprises 16 residues.

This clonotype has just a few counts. The CDR3 bases are TGTGCCAGCAGCCCACACGCGGCTAGTGGGGGCGAGCAGTTCTTC. It encodes CASSPHAASGGEQFF. V is TRBV9 and J is TRBJ2-1, with D maybe TRBD1 (6 bases). This CDR3 is 15 amino acids long. The V gene's germline CDR1 is SGDLS and CDR2 YYNGEE. The V end lost 4 bases, the J end lost 10 bases, and 21 bases lay between the germline ends.

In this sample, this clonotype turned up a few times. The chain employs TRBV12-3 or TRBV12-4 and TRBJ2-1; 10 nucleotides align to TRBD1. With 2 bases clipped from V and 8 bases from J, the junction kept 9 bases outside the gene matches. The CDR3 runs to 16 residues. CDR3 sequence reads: CASSLWDRGVEDEQFF. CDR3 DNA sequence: TGTGCCAGCAGTTTATGGGACAGGGGTGTGGAAGATGAGCAGTTCTTC.

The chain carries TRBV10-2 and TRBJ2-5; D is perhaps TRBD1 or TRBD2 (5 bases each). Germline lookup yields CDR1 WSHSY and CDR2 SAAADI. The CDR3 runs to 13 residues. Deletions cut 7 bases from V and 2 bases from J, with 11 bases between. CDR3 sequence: CASTRDQQETQYF. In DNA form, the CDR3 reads TGCGCCAGCACTAGGGACCAACAAGAGACCCAGTACTTC.

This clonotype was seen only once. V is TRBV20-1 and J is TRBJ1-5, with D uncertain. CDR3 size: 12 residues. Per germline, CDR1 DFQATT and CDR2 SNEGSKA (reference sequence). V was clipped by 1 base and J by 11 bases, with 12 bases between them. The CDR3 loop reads CSARGRDRSQHF. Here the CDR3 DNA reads TGCAGTGCTAGAGGGAGAGATAGGTCCCAGCATTTT.

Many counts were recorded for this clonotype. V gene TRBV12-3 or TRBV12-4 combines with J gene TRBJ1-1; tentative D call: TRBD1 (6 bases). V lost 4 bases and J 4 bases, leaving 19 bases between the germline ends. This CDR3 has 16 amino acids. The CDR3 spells CASSSGQRRGFTEAFF. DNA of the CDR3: TGTGCCAGCAGTTCCGGACAGCGTAGAGGGTTCACTGAAGCTTTCTTT.

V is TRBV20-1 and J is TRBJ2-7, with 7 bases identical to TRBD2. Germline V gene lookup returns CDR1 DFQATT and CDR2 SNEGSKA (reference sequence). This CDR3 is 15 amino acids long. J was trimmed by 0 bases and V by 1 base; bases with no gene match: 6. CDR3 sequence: CSARAAAGDSYEQYF. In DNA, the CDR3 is TGCAGTGCTAGAGCCGCTGCGGGAGACTCCTACGAGCAGTACTTC.

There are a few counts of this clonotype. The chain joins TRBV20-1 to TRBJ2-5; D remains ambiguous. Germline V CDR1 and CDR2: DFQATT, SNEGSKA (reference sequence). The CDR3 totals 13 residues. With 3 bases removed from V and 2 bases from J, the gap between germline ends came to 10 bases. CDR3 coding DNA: TGCAGTGCTAGGGTGAGCACACAAGAGACCCAGTACTTC. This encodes CSARVSTQETQYF.

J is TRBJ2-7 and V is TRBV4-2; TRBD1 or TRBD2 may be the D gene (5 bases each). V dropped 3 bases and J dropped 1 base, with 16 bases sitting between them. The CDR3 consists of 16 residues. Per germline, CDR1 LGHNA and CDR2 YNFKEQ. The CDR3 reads CASSHADRDGSYEQYF. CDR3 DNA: TGTGCCAGCAGCCATGCTGACCGGGACGGGTCCTACGAGCAGTACTTC.

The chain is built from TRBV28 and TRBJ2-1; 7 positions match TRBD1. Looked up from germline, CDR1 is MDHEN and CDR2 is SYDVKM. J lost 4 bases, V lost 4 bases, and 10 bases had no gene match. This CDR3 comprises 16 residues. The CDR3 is CASSSARQGAYNEQFF. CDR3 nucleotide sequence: TGTGCCAGCAGTTCCGCCCGACAGGGCGCTTACAATGAGCAGTTCTTC.